The 11 T cell receptor beta chains reported below all come from one sample, sequenced in a study of CD4 and CD8 cells across lung adenocarcinoma regions. Each CDR3 protein gets one entry after TCRdb re-called the PCR reads with MiXCR. Of 4,000 or so distinct CDR3 sequences listed, roughly 47% were seen once; the top ten hold less than 25%. The sequenced material came from CD4+ T cells from the margin of a lung tumor. The receptors stem from a female donor with lung adenocarcinoma. The CD4 and CD8 labels of this study may be unreliable.

In this sample, this clonotype turned up a few times. This rearrangement joins TRBV27 to TRBJ1-1; the match to TRBD1 covers 8 bases. CDR3 length: 17 amino acids. With 4 bases clipped from V and 4 bases from J, the junction kept 14 bases outside the gene matches. Germline V gives CDR1 MNHEY, CDR2 SMNVEV (reference sequence). CDR3 region: CASSYPTGVGRGTEAFF. The CDR3 DNA follows: TGTGCCAGCAGTTATCCGACAGGGGTAGGTCGGGGCACTGAAGCTTTCTTT.

The chain uses TRBV6-1 and TRBJ2-3; maybe TRBD2 (7 bases). CDR3 size: 15 residues. CDR1 is MNHNS and CDR2 is SASEGT in the germline V gene. Trimming took 9 bases from V and 0 from J, leaving 16 bases between them. DNA of the CDR3: TGTGCCAGTACCTACCGGGGGGCAAGCACAGATACGCAGTATTTT. It translates to CASTYRGASTDTQYF.

The chain couples TRBV6-1 to TRBJ2-5, with 7 bases that match TRBD1. Germline CDR1 is MNHNS and CDR2 is SASEGT. CDR3 length: 13 residues. The V gene end was trimmed by 6 bases and the J gene end by 5 bases; junction bases not matched to a gene: 6. CDR3: CASRVTGVETQYF. CDR3 bases: TGTGCCAGCAGGGTAACAGGGGTTGAGACCCAGTACTTC.

This clonotype was detected once. Since the CDR3 does not end with the conserved phenylalanine or tryptophan, this likely comes from a read error. The limits of the CDR3 on the DNA are not certain, so only TCRdb's listed CDR3 is given. V gene TRBV10-3 combines with J gene TRBJ2-1; the table's D call, TRBD2, has no DNA check behind it. Including both end residues, the CDR3 is 21 amino acids long. Germline V CDR1 and CDR2: ENHRY, SYGVKD. CDR3 loop: CAITRSPSFYFLSYTWCGSLL.

The chain carries TRBV27 and TRBJ2-5; D remains ambiguous. The CDR3 is 13 residues long. Germline V lookup: CDR1 MNHEY, CDR2 SMNVEV (reference sequence). Trimming left V 8 bases short and J 5 bases short, with 15 bases between. The CDR3 region is CASSVLLGETQYF. CDR3 DNA: TGTGCCAGCTCCGTACTTCTCGGGGAGACCCAGTACTTC.

The CDR3 DNA is TGCGCCAGCAGTGAAGGATTAGGGGGAGGAGATTACAATGAGCAGTTCTTC. Protein: CASSEGLGGGDYNEQFF. This chain connects TRBV10-2 to TRBJ2-3; perhaps D is TRBD1 or TRBD2 (6 bases each). The DNA end is a closer match to TRBJ2-1, so the J assignment may be wrong. This CDR3 has 17 residues. Germline values: CDR1 WSHSY, CDR2 SAAADI.

The CDR3 reads CASSYAPPLGRDTETQYF. The CDR3, as DNA: TGTGCCAGCAGTTACGCGCCACCCCTCGGCCGGGACACAGAGACCCAGTATTTT. The rearrangement joins TRBV6-5 to TRBJ2-3; D is possibly TRBD1 (6 bases). This CDR3 region has 18 residues. The V end lost 2 bases, the J end lost 12 bases, and 30 bases lay between the germline ends. Germline values: CDR1 MNHEY, CDR2 SVGAGI.

The V call is TRBV27, the J call TRBJ2-1, with 14 nucleotides matching TRBD2. The germline V gene encodes CDR1 MNHEY and CDR2 SMNVEV (reference sequence). This CDR3 region has 16 residues. V lost 5 bases and J lost 8; bases outside the gene matches: 8. The CDR3 sequence: CASSAGLAGGIDEQFF. In DNA form, the CDR3 reads TGTGCCAGCAGTGCTGGACTAGCGGGGGGTATCGATGAGCAGTTCTTC.

This clonotype was seen a handful of times. This chain connects TRBV28 to TRBJ2-5; D possibly matches TRBD1 or TRBD2 (6 bases each). Germline values: CDR1 MDHEN, CDR2 SYDVKM. Trimming cost V 5 bases and J 3 bases, with 16 bases left between them. This CDR3 is built from 15 residues. The CDR3 DNA is TGTGCCAGCAGTCCACAGGAGGGGACAAAAGAGACCCAGTACTTC. This gives the protein CASSPQEGTKETQYF.

The gene calls are TRBV10-2 and TRBJ1-2; D remains ambiguous. V lost 2 bases to trimming and J lost 8 bases, with 12 bases between them. The CDR3 covers 13 residues. The germline CDR1 and CDR2 sequences are WSHSY and SAAADI. Here the CDR3 DNA reads TGCGCCAGCAGTGAGAGGCAGGTTCAAGGCTACACCTTC. It specifies CASSERQVQGYTF.

Turning to this clonotype: The junction shows a germline mismatch at one end, possibly a read error. This sequence joins TRBV10-3 and TRBJ2-4; no reliable D call. Germline CDR1 ENHRY, CDR2 SYGVKD. The CDR3 consists of 11 residues. As DNA, the CDR3 is TGTGGGCTGAGAGCCAAAAATACGCAGTATTTC. Protein product: CGLRAKNTQYF.